In this sample, the clone carrying this TCR beta chain turned up a few times. This specimen belongs to a study of CD8+CD57+ T cells in acquired aplastic anemia. The template for TCR beta VDJ and CDR3 sequence profiling was genomic DNA. MiXCR, applied by TCRdb to the reads, yields one record per CDR3 protein. The data show 200,000 or so distinct CDR3 sequences, under 70% seen once. CDR1 is SGHTA and CDR2 is FQGNSA in the germline V gene. The germline V and J ends were trimmed by 5 bases and 3 bases, with 14 bases remaining between them. This CDR3 has 14 residues. Sample: sorted CD4+, CD8+, or CD8+CD57+ T cells (not recorded which) from PBMCs. The receptor was derived from a human donor with severe aplastic anemia or a healthy control (not recorded which). The gene calls are TRBV7-2 and TRBJ2-7; D remains unclear. CDR3: CASSLTDLNYEQYF. CDR3 coding DNA: TGTGCCAGCAGCCTGACGGACCTGAACTACGAGCAGTACTTC.